The clone carrying this T cell receptor beta chain was recorded a few times. What it recognizes is unknown. Some clones are missing from TCRdb's copy, which holds only in-frame ones; the method was immunoSEQ multiplex PCR. Found here are tens of thousands of clones, around 87% of them singletons; the top ten hold 4.7%. No infections or other immune events were documented during collection. The entry originates in a study of identifying expanded T cells in peripheral blood. Study conclusions and caveats: Technical replicates showed roughly 1.2 changed clones; approximately two weeks roughly 16; four weeks 19.

The CDR3 runs 15 residues. The J segment lost 5 bases and the V segment lost 2 bases, leaving 5 bases of the junction unmatched. In germline, CDR1 is MRHNA, CDR2 SNTAGT. The TCR comes from a person aged 18 to 70 in good health. J is TRBJ2-3 and V is TRBV6-4, with TRBD2 identical over 9 bases. The sequenced material came from blood. The CDR3 protein is CASSDIAGVIDTQYF. CDR3 DNA: TGTGCCAGCAGTGACATAGCGGGAGTAATAGATACGCAGTATTTT.